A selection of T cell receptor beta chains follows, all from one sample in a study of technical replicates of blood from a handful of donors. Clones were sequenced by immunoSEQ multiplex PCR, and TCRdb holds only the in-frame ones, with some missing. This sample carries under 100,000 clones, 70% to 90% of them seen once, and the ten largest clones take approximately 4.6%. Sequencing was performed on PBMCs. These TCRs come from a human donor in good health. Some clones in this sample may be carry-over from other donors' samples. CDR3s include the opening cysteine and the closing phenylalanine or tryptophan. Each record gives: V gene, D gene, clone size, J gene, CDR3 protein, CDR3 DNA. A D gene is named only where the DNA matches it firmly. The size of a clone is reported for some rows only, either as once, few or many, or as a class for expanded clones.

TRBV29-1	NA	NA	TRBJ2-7	CSVEIPGGWEQYF	TGCAGCGTTGAAATCCCAGGGGGGTGGGAGCAGTACTTC
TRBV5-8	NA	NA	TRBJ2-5	CASSAGTRQETQYF	TGTGCCAGCAGCGCCGGGACACGCCAAGAGACCCAGTACTTC
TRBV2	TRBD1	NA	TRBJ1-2	CASRFRQGGRYGYTF	TGTGCCAGCAGATTCCGACAGGGCGGAAGATATGGCTACACCTTC
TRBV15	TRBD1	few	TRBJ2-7	CATSRDRTGIYEQYF	TGTGCCACCAGCAGAGATAGGACAGGGATCTACGAGCAGTACTTC
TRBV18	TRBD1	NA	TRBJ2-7	CASSPRDRGRGFNEQYF	TGTGCCAGCTCACCACGGGACAGGGGGCGTGGGTTCAACGAGCAGTACTTC
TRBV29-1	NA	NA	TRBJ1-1	CSFRTSTEAFF	TGCAGCTTCCGGACATCCACTGAAGCTTTCTTT
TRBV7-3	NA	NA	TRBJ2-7	CASSLHQGPYEQYF	TGTGCCAGCAGCTTACATCAGGGCCCCTACGAGCAGTACTTC
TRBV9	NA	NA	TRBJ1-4	CASSVGQASNEKLFF	TGTGCCAGCAGCGTAGGTCAGGCATCTAATGAAAAACTGTTTTTT
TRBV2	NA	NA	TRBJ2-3	CASSEAPLVRPYF	TGTGCCAGCAGTGAAGCGCCTTTGGTGCGGCCGTATTTT
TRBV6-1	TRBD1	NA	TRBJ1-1	CASSAPGQGNTEAFF	TGTGCCAGCAGTGCACCGGGACAGGGGAACACTGAAGCTTTCTTT
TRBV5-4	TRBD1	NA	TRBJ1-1	CASRKTGGGTEAFF	TGTGCCAGCAGGAAGACAGGGGGCGGCACTGAAGCTTTCTTT
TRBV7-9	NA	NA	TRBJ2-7	CASSLSGGVEQYF	TGTGCCAGCAGCTTATCCGGCGGGGTCGAGCAGTACTTC
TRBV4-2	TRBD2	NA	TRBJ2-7	CASSQEGVRGALEQYF	TGTGCCAGCAGCCAAGAAGGAGTGCGGGGGGCCCTCGAGCAGTACTTC
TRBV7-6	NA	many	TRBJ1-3	CASSLAGYGSGNTIYF	TGTGCCAGCAGCTTAGCCGGGTATGGCTCTGGAAACACCATATATTTT
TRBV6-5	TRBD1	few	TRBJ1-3	CASNGQGHSGNTIYF	TGTGCCAGCAATGGACAGGGACATTCTGGAAACACCATATATTTT
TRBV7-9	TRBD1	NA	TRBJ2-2	CASSSPAGGAGGELFF	TGTGCCAGCAGCTCCCCGGCAGGGGGCGCGGGCGGGGAGCTGTTTTTT
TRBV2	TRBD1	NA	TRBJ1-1	CASSDRGESEAFF	TGTGCCAGCAGTGACAGGGGGGAGTCTGAAGCTTTCTTT
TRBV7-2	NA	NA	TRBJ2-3	CASSYSRGTDTQYF	TGTGCCAGCAGCTACTCGAGGGGGACGGATACGCAGTATTTT
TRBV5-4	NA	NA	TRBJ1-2	CASSPQGLTGNYGYTF	TGTGCCAGCAGCCCACAGGGATTAACAGGGAACTATGGCTACACCTTC
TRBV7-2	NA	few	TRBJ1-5	CASSPGRGGNQPQHF	TGTGCCAGCAGCCCCGGGAGGGGGGGCAATCAGCCCCAGCATTTT
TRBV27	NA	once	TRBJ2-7	CASSSLVSVSYEQYF	TGTGCCAGCAGCTCGCTCGTCTCGGTATCCTACGAGCAGTACTTC
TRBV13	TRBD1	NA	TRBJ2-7	CASSNNRDSEQYF	TGTGCCAGCAGCAACAATCGGGACAGCGAGCAGTACTTC
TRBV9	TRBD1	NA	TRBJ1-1	CASSKNRDRNTEAFF	TGTGCCAGCAGCAAAAACCGGGACAGGAACACTGAAGCTTTCTTT
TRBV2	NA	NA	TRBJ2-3	CASRGGISTDTQYF	TGTGCCAGCAGAGGCGGGATAAGCACAGATACGCAGTATTTT
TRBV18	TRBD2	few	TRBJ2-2	CASSQTSGANTGELFF	TGTGCCAGCTCACAGACTAGCGGGGCTAACACCGGGGAGCTGTTTTTT
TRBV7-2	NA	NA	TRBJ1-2	CASSTRTASNYGYTF	TGTGCCAGCAGCACCCGGACAGCCTCCAACTATGGCTACACCTTC
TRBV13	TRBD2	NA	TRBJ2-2	CASSSLAVGTGELFF	TGTGCCAGCAGCTCGCTAGCGGTGGGGACCGGGGAGCTGTTTTTT
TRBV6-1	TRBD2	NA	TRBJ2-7	CASTKVLAGGDDQYF	TGTGCCAGCACTAAAGTACTAGCGGGGGGGGATGATCAGTACTTC
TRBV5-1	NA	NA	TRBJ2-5	CASSLQGAETQYF	TGCGCCAGCAGTTTGCAGGGTGCAGAGACCCAGTACTTC
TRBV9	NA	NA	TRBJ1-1	CASSVARGKDTEAFF	TGTGCCAGCAGCGTAGCTAGGGGGAAGGACACTGAAGCTTTCTTT
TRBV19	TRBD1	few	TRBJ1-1	CASSGAGTGDTEAFF	TGTGCCAGTAGTGGGGCCGGGACAGGGGACACTGAAGCTTTCTTT
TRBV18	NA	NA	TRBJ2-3	CASSPQVPSAGTDTQYF	TGTGCCAGCTCACCTCAGGTACCCTCAGCTGGCACAGATACGCAGTATTTT
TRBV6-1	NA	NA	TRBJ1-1	CASTEGGYTEAFF	TGTGCCAGCACCGAAGGGGGATACACTGAAGCTTTCTTT
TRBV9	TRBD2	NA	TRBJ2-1	CASSVLAGGGNEQFF	TGTGCCAGCAGCGTACTGGCGGGAGGGGGCAATGAGCAGTTCTTC
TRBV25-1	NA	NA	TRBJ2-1	CASSRGAIDEQFF	TGTGCCAGCAGTCGGGGGGCTATCGATGAGCAGTTCTTC
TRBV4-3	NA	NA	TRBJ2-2	CASSQEFTSGELFF	TGCGCCAGCAGCCAAGAGTTCACATCCGGGGAGCTGTTTTTT
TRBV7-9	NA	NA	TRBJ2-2	CASSFGQGTGELFF	TGTGCCAGCAGCTTTGGCCAGGGCACCGGGGAGCTGTTTTTT
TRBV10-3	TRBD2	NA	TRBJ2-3	CAISESRRGGSTDTQYF	TGTGCCATCAGTGAGTCTCGGCGGGGGGGAAGCACAGATACGCAGTATTTT
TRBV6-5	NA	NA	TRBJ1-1	CASSYAFGGGSAEAFF	TGTGCCAGCAGTTACGCCTTCGGAGGCGGAAGCGCTGAAGCTTTCTTT
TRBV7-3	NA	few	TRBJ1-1	CASSAHVGTEAFF	TGTGCCAGCAGCGCGCATGTCGGCACTGAAGCTTTCTTT
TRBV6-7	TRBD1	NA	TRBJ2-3	CASRSTGTGVRDTQYF	TGTGCCAGCAGATCTACCGGGACAGGGGTTAGAGATACGCAGTATTTT
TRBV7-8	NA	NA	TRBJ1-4	CASSLTRIRGRGRNEKLFF	TGTGCCAGCAGCTTAACTCGGATCCGGGGGAGGGGTCGTAATGAAAAACTGTTTTTT
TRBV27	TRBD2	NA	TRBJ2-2	CASSLSSGRAPSTGELFF	TGTGCCAGCAGTTTATCTAGCGGGAGGGCCCCGAGCACCGGGGAGCTGTTTTTT
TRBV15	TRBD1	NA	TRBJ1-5	CATSSRQGRNQPQHF	TGTGCCACCAGCAGCAGACAGGGCCGCAATCAGCCCCAGCATTTT
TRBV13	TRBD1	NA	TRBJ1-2	CASTDRNYGYTF	TGTGCCAGTACGGACAGGAACTATGGCTACACCTTC
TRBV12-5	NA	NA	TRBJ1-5	CASGLVTPTGSNQPQHF	TGTGCTAGTGGTTTGGTAACCCCGACAGGCAGCAATCAGCCCCAGCATTTT